This TCR beta chain was identified during a study of T cell responses to AZD1222 COVID-19 vaccine. Some clones are missing from TCRdb's copy, which holds only in-frame ones; the method was immunoSEQ multiplex PCR. The table has 180,000 or so clones, 80% to 95% seen once. General observations from the study: Only 5 to 7 AZD1222 recipients tested seropositive at baseline.

For this clone: Antigen: not known.

Trimming stripped 2 bases from V and 1 base from J, with 8 bases between. The CDR3 extends over 14 amino acids. The germline V gene has CDR1 MNHEY and CDR2 SVGAGI. Sample: peripheral blood, taken 28 days after the second AZD1222 dose. The TCR comes from an adult who received the AZD1222 COVID-19 vaccine. The V call is TRBV6-5, the J call TRBJ2-5; TRBD1 might be the D (6 bases). CDR3 region: CASSYGRGQETQYF. The CDR3 coding sequence is TGTGCCAGCAGTTACGGCAGGGGCCAAGAGACCCAGTACTTC.